This TCR beta chain was found in a study of T cells after yellow fever vaccination. Study-wide results and caveats: There was a small share of clonotypes that showed up in both the CD4 and CD8 compartments. Within FACS-sorted repertoires, abundant clonotypes contaminating from the bulk population could be present. Weaker, the secondary response peaked sooner, at day 5 versus 15.

This clonotype was recorded a few times. What it recognizes is unknown. TCRdb passed the 5' RACE reads through MiXCR, listing each CDR3 protein once. In the table there are about 320,000 distinct CDR3 sequences, around an eighth of which are singletons. V shed 3 bases, J shed 3 bases, and the junction held 7 bases outside the gene matches. The CDR3 consists of 16 residues. Germline CDR1 is SGDLS and CDR2 is YYNGEE. This sequence originates from a man in his late teens or twenties who received the YFV17D yellow fever vaccine. This sequence joins TRBV9 and TRBJ2-3; TRBD1 matches 10 bases. Material: CD4+ T cells sorted from PBMCs, obtained 15 days after the yellow fever booster vaccination. As DNA, the CDR3 is TGTGCCAGCAGCGCCCAGACAGGGGGCAGGACAGATACGCAGTATTTT. The encoded protein is CASSAQTGGRTDTQYF.